This T cell receptor (beta chain) came from a study of graft-versus-host responses after intestinal transplantation. As for the study in general: The study gave all recipients anti-thymocyte globulin induction, then tacrolimus and steroids for about 3 years.

Profiling relied on immunoSEQ multiplex PCR, and the TCRdb table lists in-frame clones only, not all of them. The sample records about 110,000 clones, roughly 86% being singletons. As for this clone: The antigen is not known.

The CDR3 extends over 12 amino acids. The germline CDR1 and CDR2 sequences are MGHRA and YSYEKL. V lost 0 bases and J 5 bases, leaving 3 bases between the germline ends. The rearrangement joins TRBV4-1 to TRBJ2-3; D is undetermined. The sample in question was unstimulated CD4+ T cells sorted from spleen or lymph node cells, obtained before transplant. The clonotype comes from a human donor who was the organ donor for an intestinal transplant. The CDR3, as DNA: TGCGCCAGCAGCCAAGAGGGAGATACGCAGTATTTT. Its translation: CASSQEGDTQYF.